The rows below give T cell receptor beta chains drawn from one sample of a study of cytomegalovirus exposure and HLA in healthy donors. Method: immunoSEQ multiplex PCR; TCRdb's copy keeps in-frame clones and lacks some. The sample carries 240,000 or so clones, about 80% recorded once. The sample consisted of PBMCs. All receptors come from a woman in her 40s in good health and CMV-seropositive. Both conserved end residues are part of each CDR3. Each record gives: J gene, V gene, CDR3 protein.

TRBJ1-5,TRBV2,CASNRDSNQPQHF
TRBJ1-1,TRBV9,CASSVGTGPMNTEAFF
TRBJ2-6,TRBV6-6,CASSSLSGGANVLTF
TRBJ2-6,TRBV7-9,CASSRLGHPSGANVLTF
TRBJ1-2,TRBV7-2,CASSLGRSGYTF
TRBJ2-7,TRBV11-3,CASSSTRSGRGSYEQYF
TRBJ1-2,TRBV5-4,CASSLSGTGNGYTF
TRBJ1-6,TRBV7-9,CASSLVENSPLHF
TRBJ2-7,TRBV5-1,CASSLDLGGGEQYF
TRBJ1-6,TRBV7-9,CASSSLGGWDSPLHF
TRBJ1-2,TRBV5-8,CASAKDQGGYGYTF
TRBJ2-1,TRBV19,CASSGPPLAEQFF
TRBJ2-2,TRBV6-5,CASSYIRGAGELFF
TRBJ1-4,TRBV7-2,CASSPNRGTNEKLFF
TRBJ2-4,TRBV5-1,CASSGTSGADLAKNIQYF
TRBJ2-7,TRBV5-1,CASSPLAGVTYEQYF
TRBJ2-5,TRBV7-7,CASSLRQAVETQYF
TRBJ1-5,TRBV7-9,CASSRSGLGNQPQHF
TRBJ1-5,TRBV7-2,CASSIGTGSAQPQHF
TRBJ2-7,TRBV6-5,CASSGGLSSYEQYF
TRBJ2-2,TRBV14,CASSASGRNTGELFF
TRBJ2-3,TRBV30,CAWSVGGGADTQYF
TRBJ1-3,TRBV9,CASSVEGWSSGNTIYF
TRBJ2-3,TRBV29-1,CSVARGLASDTQYF
TRBJ1-1,TRBV5-5,CASSTGTANTEAFF
TRBJ1-1,TRBV6-6,CASSYGTGRATEAFF
TRBJ2-1,TRBV7-9,CASSGLAGGNNEQFF
TRBJ1-1,TRBV2,CASTIGGNTEAFF